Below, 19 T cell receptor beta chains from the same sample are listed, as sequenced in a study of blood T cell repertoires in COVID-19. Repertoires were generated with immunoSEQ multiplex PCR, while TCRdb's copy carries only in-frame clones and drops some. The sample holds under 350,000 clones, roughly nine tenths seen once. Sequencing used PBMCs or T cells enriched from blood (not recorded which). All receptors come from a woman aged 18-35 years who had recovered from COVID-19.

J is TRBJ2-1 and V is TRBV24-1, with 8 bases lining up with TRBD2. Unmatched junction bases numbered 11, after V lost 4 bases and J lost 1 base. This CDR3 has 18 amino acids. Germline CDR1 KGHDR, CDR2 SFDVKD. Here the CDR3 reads CATSEYTQSGRSYNEQFF. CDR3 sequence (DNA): TGTGCCACCAGTGAATACACCCAAAGCGGGAGATCCTACAATGAGCAGTTCTTC.

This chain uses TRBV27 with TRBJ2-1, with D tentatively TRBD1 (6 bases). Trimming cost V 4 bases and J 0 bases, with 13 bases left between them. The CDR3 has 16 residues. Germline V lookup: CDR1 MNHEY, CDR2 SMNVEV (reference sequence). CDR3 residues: CASSYPRQDSYNEQFF. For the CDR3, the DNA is TGTGCCAGCAGTTATCCCAGACAGGACTCCTACAATGAGCAGTTCTTC.

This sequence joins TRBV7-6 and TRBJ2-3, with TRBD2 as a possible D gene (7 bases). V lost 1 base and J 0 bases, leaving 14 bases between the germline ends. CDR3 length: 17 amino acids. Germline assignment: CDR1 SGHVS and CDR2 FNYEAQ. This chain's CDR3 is CASSLGGGPSSTDTQYF. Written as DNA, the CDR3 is TGTGCCAGCAGCTTAGGGGGGGGGCCGTCTAGCACAGATACGCAGTATTTT.

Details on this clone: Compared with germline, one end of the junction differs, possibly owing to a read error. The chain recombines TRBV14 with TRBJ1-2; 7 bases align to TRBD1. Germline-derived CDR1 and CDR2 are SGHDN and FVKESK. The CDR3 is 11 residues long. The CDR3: CASSQGTAALF. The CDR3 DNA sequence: TGTGCCAGCAGCCAGGGGACAGCTGCTCTTTTC.

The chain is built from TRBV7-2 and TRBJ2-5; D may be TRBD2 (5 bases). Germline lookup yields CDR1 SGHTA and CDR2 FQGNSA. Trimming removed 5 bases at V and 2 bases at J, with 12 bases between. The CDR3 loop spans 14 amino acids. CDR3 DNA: TGTGCCAGCAGCACAGTCGGACTGCAAGAGACCCAGTACTTC. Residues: CASSTVGLQETQYF. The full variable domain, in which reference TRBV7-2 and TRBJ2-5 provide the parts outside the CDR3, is GAGVSQSPSNKVTEKGKDVELRCDPISGHTALYWYRQSLGQGLEFLIYFQGNSAPDKSGLPSDRFSAERTGGSVSTLTIQRTQQEDSAVYLCASSTVGLQETQYFGPGTRLLVL.

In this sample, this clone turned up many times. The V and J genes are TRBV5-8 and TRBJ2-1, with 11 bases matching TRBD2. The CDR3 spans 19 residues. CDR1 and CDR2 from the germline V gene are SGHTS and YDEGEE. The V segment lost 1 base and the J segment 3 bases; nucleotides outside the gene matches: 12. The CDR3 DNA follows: TGTGCCAGCAGCTTGTACAGTCCTCTAGCGGGAGGAGGCTACAATGAGCAGTTCTTC. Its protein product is CASSLYSPLAGGGYNEQFF.

In DNA form, the CDR3 reads TGTGCCAGTAGTAAACAGGGGACCCACTCCTACGAGCAGTACTTC. Protein product: CASSKQGTHSYEQYF. The chain carries TRBV19 and TRBJ2-7; 7 nucleotides align to TRBD1. V was clipped by 4 bases and J by 0 bases; unmatched bases: 6. CDR3 length: 15 amino acids. Germline loops: CDR1 LNHDA, CDR2 SQIVND (reference sequence).

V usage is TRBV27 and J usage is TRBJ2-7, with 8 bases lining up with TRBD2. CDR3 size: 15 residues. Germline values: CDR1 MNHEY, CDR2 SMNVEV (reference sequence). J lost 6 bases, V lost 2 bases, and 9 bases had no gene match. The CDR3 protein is CASSLTGTRVSEQYF. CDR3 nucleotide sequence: TGTGCCAGCAGTTTAACTGGGACTAGGGTCTCCGAGCAGTACTTC.

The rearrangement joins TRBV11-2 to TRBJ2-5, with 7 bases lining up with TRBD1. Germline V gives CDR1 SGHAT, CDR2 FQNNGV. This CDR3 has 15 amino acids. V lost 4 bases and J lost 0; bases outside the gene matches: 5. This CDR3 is CASSSGTAYQETQYF. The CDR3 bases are TGTGCCAGCAGCTCCGGGACAGCGTACCAAGAGACCCAGTACTTC.

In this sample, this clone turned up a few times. This chain's CDR3 is CASSEGQGAYEQYF. In DNA form, the CDR3 reads TGTGCCAGCAGCGAGGGACAGGGAGCGTACGAGCAGTACTTC. The genes are TRBV5-4 and TRBJ2-7; 9 bases are a match to TRBD1. With 4 bases clipped from V and 4 bases from J, the junction kept 6 bases outside the gene matches. CDR1 and CDR2 (germline): SGHNT, YYREEE (reference sequence). This CDR3 is 14 amino acids long.

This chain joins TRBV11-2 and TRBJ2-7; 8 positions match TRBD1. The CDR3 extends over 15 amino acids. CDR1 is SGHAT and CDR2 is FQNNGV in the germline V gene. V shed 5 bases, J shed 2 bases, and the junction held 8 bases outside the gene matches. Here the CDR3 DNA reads TGTGCCAGCAGCCAACCACCGGGACAGGCCTACGAGCAGTACTTC. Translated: CASSQPPGQAYEQYF. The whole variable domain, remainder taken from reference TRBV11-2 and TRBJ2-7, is EAGVAQSPRYKIIEKRQSVAFWCNPISGHATLYWYQQILGQGPKLLIQFQNNGVVDDSQLPKDRFSAERLKGVDSTLKIQPAKLEDSAVYLCASSQPPGQAYEQYFGPGTRLTVT.

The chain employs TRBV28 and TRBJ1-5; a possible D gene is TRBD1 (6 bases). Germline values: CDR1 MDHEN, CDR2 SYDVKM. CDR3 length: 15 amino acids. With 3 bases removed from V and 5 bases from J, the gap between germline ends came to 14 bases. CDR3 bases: TGTGCCAGCAGTTTCCCCCAGGGGAGACATCAGCCCCAGCATTTT. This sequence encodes CASSFPQGRHQPQHF.

CDR3 loop: CSASGTALYGYTF. CDR3 bases: TGCAGTGCTAGTGGGACAGCACTCTATGGCTACACCTTC. J is TRBJ1-2 and V is TRBV20-1; 7 bases map to TRBD1. The germline gives CDR1 DFQATT, CDR2 SNEGSKA (reference sequence). V lost 3 bases to trimming and J lost 4 bases; unmatched junction nucleotides: 5. The CDR3 extends over 13 amino acids.

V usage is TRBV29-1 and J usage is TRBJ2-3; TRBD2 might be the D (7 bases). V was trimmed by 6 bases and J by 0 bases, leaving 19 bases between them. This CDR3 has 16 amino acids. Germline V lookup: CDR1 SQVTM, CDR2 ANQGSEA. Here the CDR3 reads CSVERGGLTSTDTQYF. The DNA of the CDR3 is TGCAGCGTGGAGAGGGGGGGATTGACTAGCACAGATACGCAGTATTTT.

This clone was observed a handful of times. Here the CDR3 reads CASSPTLVSNQPQHF. The CDR3 nucleotides read TGTGCCAGCAGTCCTACGTTGGTGAGCAATCAGCCCCAGCATTTT. The V gene is TRBV28, the J gene TRBJ1-5; D remains ambiguous. V lost 5 bases and J 1 base, leaving 12 bases between the germline ends. The germline CDR1 and CDR2 sequences are MDHEN and SYDVKM. This CDR3 is built from 15 residues. Supplemented by reference TRBV28 and TRBJ1-5, the full variable domain reads DVKVTQSSRYLVKRTGEKVFLECVQDMDHENMFWYRQDPGLGLRLIYFSYDVKMKEKGDIPEGYSVSREKKERFSLILESASTNQTSMYLCASSPTLVSNQPQHFGDGTRLSIL.

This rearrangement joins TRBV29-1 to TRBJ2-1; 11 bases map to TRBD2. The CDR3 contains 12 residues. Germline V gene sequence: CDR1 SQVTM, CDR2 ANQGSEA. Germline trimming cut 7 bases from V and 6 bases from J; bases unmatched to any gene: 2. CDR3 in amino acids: CSELAGANEQFF. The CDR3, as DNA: TGCAGCGAACTAGCGGGGGCCAATGAGCAGTTCTTC.

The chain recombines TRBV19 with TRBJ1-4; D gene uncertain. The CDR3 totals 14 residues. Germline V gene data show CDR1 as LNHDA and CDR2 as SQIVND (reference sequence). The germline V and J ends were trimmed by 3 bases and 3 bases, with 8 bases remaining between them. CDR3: CASSIGGPNEKLFF. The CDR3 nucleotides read TGTGCCAGTAGTATCGGTGGGCCTAATGAAAAACTGTTTTTT.

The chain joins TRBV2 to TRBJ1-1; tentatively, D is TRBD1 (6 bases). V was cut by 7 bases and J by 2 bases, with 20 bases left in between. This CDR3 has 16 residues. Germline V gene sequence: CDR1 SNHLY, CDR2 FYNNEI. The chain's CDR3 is CASTWGPPHGNTEAFF. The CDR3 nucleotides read TGTGCCAGCACTTGGGGGCCACCGCACGGTAACACTGAAGCTTTCTTT.

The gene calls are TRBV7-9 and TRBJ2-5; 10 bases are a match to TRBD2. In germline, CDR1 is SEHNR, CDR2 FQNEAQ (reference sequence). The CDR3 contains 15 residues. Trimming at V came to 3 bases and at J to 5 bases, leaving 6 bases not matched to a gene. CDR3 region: CASSFLAGARETQYF. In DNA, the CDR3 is TGTGCCAGCAGCTTTCTAGCGGGGGCTCGGGAGACCCAGTACTTC.